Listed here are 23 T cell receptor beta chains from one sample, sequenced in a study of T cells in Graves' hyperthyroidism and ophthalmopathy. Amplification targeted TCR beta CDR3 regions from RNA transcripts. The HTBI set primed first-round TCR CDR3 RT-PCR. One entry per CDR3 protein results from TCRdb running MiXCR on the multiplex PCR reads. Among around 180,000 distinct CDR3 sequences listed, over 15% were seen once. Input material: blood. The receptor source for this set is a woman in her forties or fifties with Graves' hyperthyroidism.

CDR3 in amino acids: CASSLGTGGSETQYF. DNA of the CDR3: TGTGCCAGCAGCTTAGGGACAGGGGGAAGTGAGACCCAGTACTTC. The chain is built from TRBV7-9 and TRBJ2-5; TRBD1 matches at 10 bases. CDR3 size: 15 residues. Germline CDR1 reads SEHNR; CDR2 reads FQNEAQ (reference sequence). J lost 5 bases, V lost 1 base, and 4 bases had no gene match.

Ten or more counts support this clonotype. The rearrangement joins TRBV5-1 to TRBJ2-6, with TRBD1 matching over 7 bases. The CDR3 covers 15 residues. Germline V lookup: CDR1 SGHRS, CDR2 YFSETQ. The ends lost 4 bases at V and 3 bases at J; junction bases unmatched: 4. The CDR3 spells CASSQDRSGANVLTF. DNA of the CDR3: TGCGCCAGCAGCCAGGACAGGAGTGGGGCCAACGTCCTGACTTTC.

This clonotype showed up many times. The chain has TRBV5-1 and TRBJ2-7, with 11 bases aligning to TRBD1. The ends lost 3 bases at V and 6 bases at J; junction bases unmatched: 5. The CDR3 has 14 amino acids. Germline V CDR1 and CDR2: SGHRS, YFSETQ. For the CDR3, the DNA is TGCGCCAGCAGCTCCGGACAGGGGGCGGTCGAGCAGTACTTC. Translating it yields CASSSGQGAVEQYF.

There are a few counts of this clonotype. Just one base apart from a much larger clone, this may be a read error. In nucleotides, the CDR3 is TGTGCCAACAGTTCGAACCTAGCGGGGGGTGTGCAGACCCAGTACTTC. It yields the protein CANSSNLAGGVQTQYF. The gene calls are TRBV6-2 or TRBV6-3 and TRBJ2-5, with 11 bases that match TRBD2. The V gene's germline CDR1 is MNHEY and CDR2 SVGEGT. The length of the CDR3 is 16 residues.

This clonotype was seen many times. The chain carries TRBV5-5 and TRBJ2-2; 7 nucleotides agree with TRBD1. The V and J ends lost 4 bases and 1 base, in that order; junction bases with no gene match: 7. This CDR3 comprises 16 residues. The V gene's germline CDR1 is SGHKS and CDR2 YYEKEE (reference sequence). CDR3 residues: CASSLEDRRNTGELFF. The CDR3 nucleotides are TGTGCCAGCAGCCTTGAGGACAGGAGGAACACCGGGGAGCTGTTTTTT.

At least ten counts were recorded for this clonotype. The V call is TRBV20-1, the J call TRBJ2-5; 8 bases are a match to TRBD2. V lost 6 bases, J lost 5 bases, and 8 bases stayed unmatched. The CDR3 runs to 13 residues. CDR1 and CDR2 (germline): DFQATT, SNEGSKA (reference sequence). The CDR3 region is CSAGRGGRETQYF. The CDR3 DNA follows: TGCAGTGCAGGACGGGGGGGAAGGGAGACCCAGTACTTC.

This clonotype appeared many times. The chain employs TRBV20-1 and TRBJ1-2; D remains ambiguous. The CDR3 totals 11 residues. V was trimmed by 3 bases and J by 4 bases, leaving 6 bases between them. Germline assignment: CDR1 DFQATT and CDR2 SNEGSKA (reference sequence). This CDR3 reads CSASSLYGYTF. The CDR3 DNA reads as TGCAGTGCTAGTTCGCTCTATGGCTACACCTTC.

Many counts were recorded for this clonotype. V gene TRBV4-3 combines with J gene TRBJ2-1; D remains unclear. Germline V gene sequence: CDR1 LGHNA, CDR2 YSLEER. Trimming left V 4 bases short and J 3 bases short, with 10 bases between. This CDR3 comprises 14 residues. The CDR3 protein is CASSLGFDYNEQFF. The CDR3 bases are TGCGCCAGCAGCCTTGGGTTCGACTACAATGAGCAGTTCTTC.

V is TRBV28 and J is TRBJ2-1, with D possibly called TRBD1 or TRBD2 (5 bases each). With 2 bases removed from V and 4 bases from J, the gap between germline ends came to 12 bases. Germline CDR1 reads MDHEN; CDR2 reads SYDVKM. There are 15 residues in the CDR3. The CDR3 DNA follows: TGTGCCAGCAGTTTACGAGGGGCCGGGTACAATGAGCAGTTCTTC. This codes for CASSLRGAGYNEQFF.

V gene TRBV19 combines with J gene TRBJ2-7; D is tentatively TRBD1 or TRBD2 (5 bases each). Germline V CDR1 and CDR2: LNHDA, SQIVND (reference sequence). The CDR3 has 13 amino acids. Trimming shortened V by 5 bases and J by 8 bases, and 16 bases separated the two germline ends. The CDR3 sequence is CASSGGEYVKQYF. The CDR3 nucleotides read TGTGCCAGTAGTGGGGGAGAGTACGTCAAGCAGTACTTC.

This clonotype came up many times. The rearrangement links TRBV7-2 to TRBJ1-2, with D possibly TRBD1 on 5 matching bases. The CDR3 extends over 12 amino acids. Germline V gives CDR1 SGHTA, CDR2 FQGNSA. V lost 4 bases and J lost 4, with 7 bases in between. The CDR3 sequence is CASSSGFYGYTF. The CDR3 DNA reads TGTGCCAGCAGCTCAGGGTTCTATGGCTACACCTTC.

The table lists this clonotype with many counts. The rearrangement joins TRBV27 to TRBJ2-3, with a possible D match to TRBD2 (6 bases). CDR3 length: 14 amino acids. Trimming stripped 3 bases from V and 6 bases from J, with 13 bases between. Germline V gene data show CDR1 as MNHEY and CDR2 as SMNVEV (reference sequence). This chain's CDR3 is CASSLAGLPDTQYF. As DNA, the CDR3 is TGTGCCAGCAGTTTGGCGGGGCTTCCGGATACGCAGTATTTT.

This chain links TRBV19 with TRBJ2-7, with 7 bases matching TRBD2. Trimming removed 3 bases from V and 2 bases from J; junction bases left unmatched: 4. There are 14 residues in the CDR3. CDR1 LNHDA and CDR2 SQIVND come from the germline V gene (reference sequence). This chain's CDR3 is CASSIRLAPYEQYF. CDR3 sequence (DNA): TGTGCCAGTAGTATCAGACTAGCCCCCTACGAGCAGTACTTC.

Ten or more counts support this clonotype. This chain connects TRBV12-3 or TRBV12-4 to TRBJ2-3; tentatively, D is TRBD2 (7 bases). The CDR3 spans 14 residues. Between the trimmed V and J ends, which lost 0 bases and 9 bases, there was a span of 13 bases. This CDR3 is CASSLAGGARTQYF. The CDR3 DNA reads TGTGCCAGCAGTTTAGCGGGGGGGGCCCGGACGCAGTATTTT.

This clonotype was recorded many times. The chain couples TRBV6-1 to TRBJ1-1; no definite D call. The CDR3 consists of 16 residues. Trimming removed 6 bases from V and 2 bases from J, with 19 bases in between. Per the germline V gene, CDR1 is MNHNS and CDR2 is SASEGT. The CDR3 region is CASRIQGFGINTEAFF. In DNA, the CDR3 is TGTGCCAGCAGAATCCAAGGGTTTGGGATCAACACTGAAGCTTTCTTT.

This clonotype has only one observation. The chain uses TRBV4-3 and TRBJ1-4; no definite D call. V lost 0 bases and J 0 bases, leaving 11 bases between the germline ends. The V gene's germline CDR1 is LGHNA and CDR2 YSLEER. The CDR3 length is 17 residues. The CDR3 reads CASSQDVKGATNEKLFF. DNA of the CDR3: TGCGCCAGCAGCCAAGACGTAAAGGGCGCAACTAATGAAAAACTGTTTTTT.

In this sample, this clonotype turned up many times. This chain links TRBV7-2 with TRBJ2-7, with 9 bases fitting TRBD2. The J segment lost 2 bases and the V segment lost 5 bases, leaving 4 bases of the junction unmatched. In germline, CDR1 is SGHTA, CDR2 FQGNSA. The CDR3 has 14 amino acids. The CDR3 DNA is TGTGCCAGCAGCATAAGACTAGCGGCCTACGAGCAGTACTTC. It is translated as CASSIRLAAYEQYF.

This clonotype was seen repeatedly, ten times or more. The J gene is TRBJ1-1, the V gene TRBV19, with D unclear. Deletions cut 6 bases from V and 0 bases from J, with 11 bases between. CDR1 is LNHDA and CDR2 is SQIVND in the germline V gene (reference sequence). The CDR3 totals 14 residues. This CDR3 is CASREAMMNTEAFF. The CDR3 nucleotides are TGTGCCAGTAGGGAAGCAATGATGAACACTGAAGCTTTCTTT. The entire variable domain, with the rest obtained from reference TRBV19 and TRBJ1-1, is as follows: DGGITQSPKYLFRKEGQNVTLSCEQNLNHDAMYWYRQDPGQGLRLIYYSQIVNDFQKGDIAEGYSVSREKKESFPLTVTSAQKNPTAFYLCASREAMMNTEAFFGQGTRLTVV.

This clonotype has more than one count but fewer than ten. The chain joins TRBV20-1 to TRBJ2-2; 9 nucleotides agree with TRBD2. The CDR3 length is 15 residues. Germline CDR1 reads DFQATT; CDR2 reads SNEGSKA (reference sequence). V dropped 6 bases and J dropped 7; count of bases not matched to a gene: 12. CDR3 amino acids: CSARDAGGQGGELFF. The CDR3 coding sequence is TGCAGTGCACGAGACGCGGGGGGGCAGGGCGGGGAGCTGTTTTTT.

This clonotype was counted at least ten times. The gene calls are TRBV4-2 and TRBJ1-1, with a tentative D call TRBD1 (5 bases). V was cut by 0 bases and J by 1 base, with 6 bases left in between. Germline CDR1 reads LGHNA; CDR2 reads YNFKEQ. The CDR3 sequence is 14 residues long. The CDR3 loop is CASSQDGGNTEAFF. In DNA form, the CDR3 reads TGTGCCAGCAGCCAAGATGGGGGGAACACTGAAGCTTTCTTT.

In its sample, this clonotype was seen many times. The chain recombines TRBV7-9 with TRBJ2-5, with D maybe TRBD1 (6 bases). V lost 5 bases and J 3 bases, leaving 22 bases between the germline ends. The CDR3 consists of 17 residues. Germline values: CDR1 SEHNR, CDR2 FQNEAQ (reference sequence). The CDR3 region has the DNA TGTGCCAGCAGCCCCGATTGGGGACGGGACACAAAAGAGACCCAGTACTTC. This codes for CASSPDWGRDTKETQYF.

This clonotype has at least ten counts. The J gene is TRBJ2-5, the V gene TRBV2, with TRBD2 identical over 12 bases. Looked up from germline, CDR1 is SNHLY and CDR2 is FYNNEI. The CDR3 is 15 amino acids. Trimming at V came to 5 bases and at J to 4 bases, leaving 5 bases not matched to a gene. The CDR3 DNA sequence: TGTGCCAGCAGTTCTAGCGGGGGGGCAGGAGAGACCCAGTACTTC. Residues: CASSSSGGAGETQYF.

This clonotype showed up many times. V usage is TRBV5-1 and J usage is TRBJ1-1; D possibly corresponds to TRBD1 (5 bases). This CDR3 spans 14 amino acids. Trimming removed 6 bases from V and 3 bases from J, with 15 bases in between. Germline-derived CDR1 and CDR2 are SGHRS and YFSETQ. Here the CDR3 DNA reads TGCGCCAGCAAGAGATGGGGGAGTGACACTGAAGCTTTCTTT. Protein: CASKRWGSDTEAFF.